Sequencing of this T cell receptor (beta chain) was carried out in a study of cytomegalovirus exposure and HLA in healthy donors. Germline loops: CDR1 LNHDA, CDR2 SQIVND (reference sequence). The CDR3 extends over 16 amino acids. The ends lost 5 bases at V and 0 bases at J; junction bases unmatched: 6. About this clone: Its specificity is not known.

Healthy bone marrow donors formed the donor group. General observations from the study: A later look showed TCR association rates differing by HLA locus, highest for DRB1 and lowest for HLA-C. Usually a TCR sequence was rare, but some public TCRs were found in many donors.

PCR primers comprised 60 Vbeta and 13 Jbeta primers. Repertoires were generated with immunoSEQ multiplex PCR, while TCRdb's copy carries only in-frame clones and drops some. The table lists about 230,000 clones, 75% to 85% of them singletons. Sequenced input: PBMCs. The clonotype comes from a woman in her fifties or sixties in good health and CMV-seropositive. The chain combines TRBV19 with TRBJ1-1; TRBD1 matches at 10 bases. CDR3: CASSLWTGGMNTEAFF. As DNA, the CDR3 is TGTGCCAGTAGTCTGTGGACAGGGGGAATGAACACTGAAGCTTTCTTT.